This T cell receptor (beta chain) was captured by sequencing in a study of Ad26.COV2.S vaccination and SARS-CoV-2 variants. Germline-derived CDR1 and CDR2 are SGHTA and FQGTGA. V lost 4 bases, J lost 6 bases, and 16 bases lay in between. CDR3 size: 14 residues. This table comes from immunoSEQ multiplex PCR, and its TCRdb copy is limited to in-frame clones, with some not included. The sample holds hundreds of thousands of clones, about 87% seen once. Treatment of the sample: some 19 received Ad26.COV2.S at low or high dose, single or two shots; five or six received placebo; per-sample allocation not given. Samples were taken on day 63 after the first vaccine or placebo injection.

This material consisted of peripheral blood, taken in a trial of Ad26.COV2.S vaccine versus placebo. This clonotype was obtained from a person aged 18-60 years who received the Ad26.COV2.S COVID-19 vaccine or a placebo. The chain recombines TRBV7-3 with TRBJ2-7; D not resolved. For the CDR3, the DNA is TGTGCCAGCAGCTCTAATGGGTTAACGGGCGAGCAGTACTTC. This codes for CASSSNGLTGEQYF.